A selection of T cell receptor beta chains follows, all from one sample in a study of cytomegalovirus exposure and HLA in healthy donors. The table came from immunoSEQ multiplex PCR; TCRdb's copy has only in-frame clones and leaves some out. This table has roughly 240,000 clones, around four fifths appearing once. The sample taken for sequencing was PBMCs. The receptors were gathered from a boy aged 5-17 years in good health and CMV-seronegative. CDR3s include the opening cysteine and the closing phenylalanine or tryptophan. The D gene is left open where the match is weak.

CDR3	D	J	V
CASSPLGLAGDTQYF	TRBD2	TRBJ2-3	TRBV4-1
CAWSAPSFWRQGESPLHF	TRBD1	TRBJ1-6	TRBV30
CASLTDTSYEQYF	.	TRBJ2-7	TRBV2
CASSSGTGVGVNEQFF	.	TRBJ2-1	TRBV11-2
CASSFLGGTEAFF	.	TRBJ1-1	TRBV7-9
CASSLGTGYNEQFF	TRBD1	TRBJ2-1	TRBV5-4
CASSTRTSMETQYF	TRBD2	TRBJ2-5	TRBV11-2
CASSFSRRYNEQFF	.	TRBJ2-1	TRBV27
CATSRDYSTAALNTEAFF	.	TRBJ1-1	TRBV15
CASSVETTRGTQYF	.	TRBJ2-5	TRBV9
CASKGRENTGELFF	TRBD2	TRBJ2-2	TRBV19
CAWSVINEQYF	.	TRBJ2-7	TRBV30
CASSYVQGSEKLFF	.	TRBJ1-4	TRBV6-5
CASSPRTGALNYGYTF	TRBD1	TRBJ1-2	TRBV5-1
CASSQEDLAGEDTQYF	TRBD2	TRBJ2-3	TRBV4-1
CASSFFRDGYTF	.	TRBJ1-2	TRBV11-3
CASSVRAGALLYGNTIYF	.	TRBJ1-3	TRBV9
CASSWGPSREQYF	.	TRBJ2-7	TRBV25-1
CASSLNPRDRQPQHF	.	TRBJ1-5	TRBV27
CAWAAAGATEQFF	.	TRBJ2-1	TRBV30
CASTLGADYGYTF	.	TRBJ1-2	TRBV11-3
CASSVLGSGSLDEQYF	TRBD2	TRBJ2-7	TRBV6-1
CAIRDLTSGNTIYF	.	TRBJ1-3	TRBV10-3
CASSRAAVTGGYTF	.	TRBJ1-2	TRBV7-9
CASSPFGTGGNGSPLHF	TRBD1	TRBJ1-6	TRBV5-1
CASSRSLRLDTQYF	.	TRBJ2-3	TRBV14
CASSLGTGWEAGNTIYF	.	TRBJ1-3	TRBV5-1
CASSVEGTGFYEQYF	TRBD1	TRBJ2-7	TRBV9
CASSEEGRLGEQYF	.	TRBJ2-7	TRBV2
CAISESRDRYYGYTF	TRBD1	TRBJ1-2	TRBV10-3
CASSLSSSTGGADTPLHF	TRBD1	TRBJ1-6	TRBV28
CASSFARASTDTQYF	.	TRBJ2-3	TRBV5-1
CAIGLAETYEQYF	TRBD2	TRBJ2-7	TRBV10-3
CASRTQGNTGELFF	.	TRBJ2-2	TRBV7-6
CASLSLGQVPGELFF	.	TRBJ2-2	TRBV6-5
CASSAGGWSTEAFF	TRBD1	TRBJ1-1	TRBV7-6
CAWSPRTSSGRHYNEQFF	TRBD2	TRBJ2-1	TRBV30
CASSDGDRAYEQYF	TRBD1	TRBJ2-7	TRBV6-1
CASSLGQGARGTEAFF	TRBD1	TRBJ1-1	TRBV5-1
CASKGRCGYTF	.	TRBJ1-2	TRBV27
CASSFGSSGQFF	.	TRBJ2-1	TRBV27
CASARGQPQETQYF	.	TRBJ2-5	TRBV11-3
CASSYTGGGQPQHF	.	TRBJ1-5	TRBV5-1
CASSFPRPETQYF	.	TRBJ2-5	TRBV7-9
CASSFGTGGATEAFF	TRBD1	TRBJ1-1	TRBV7-9
CATKSGWNTGELFF	.	TRBJ2-2	TRBV9
CASSLDYNDYGYTF	.	TRBJ1-2	TRBV11-3
CSVPLRGGTNYGYTF	.	TRBJ1-2	TRBV29-1
CASSRPGHSYEQYF	.	TRBJ2-7	TRBV6-5